The T cell receptor beta chain under discussion was sequenced for a study of post-analysis software for immune sequencing data. On the study more broadly: Clinical courses comprised relapsing-remitting, secondary progressive and progressive-relapsing multiple sclerosis. General study results and limits: Comparison of patients with controls showed 4 to 6 TRBV segments more frequent in patients, TRBV5-6, TRBV5-1 and TRBV20-1 among them. Compared against controls, patients with multiple sclerosis displayed significantly lower normalized Chao1 diversity.

Built from TCR beta cDNA, the libraries had unique molecular identifiers in them. It was from roughly 1 to 10 million T cells that 450,000 to 550,000 cDNA molecules came. TCRdb called the PCR reads again in MiXCR, with one record for every CDR3 protein. The sample lists approximately 570,000 distinct CDR3 sequences; 44% were seen once. Of note for this clonotype: Its specificity is not known.

Germline V gene data show CDR1 as LNHDA and CDR2 as SQIVND (reference sequence). Trimming stripped 4 bases from V and 0 bases from J, with 16 bases between. The CDR3 has 17 amino acids. V gene TRBV19 combines with J gene TRBJ2-4; the D is unclear. The sample consisted of blood. The clonotype was recovered from a girl aged 5-17 years with multiple sclerosis. In DNA, the CDR3 is TGTGCCAGTAGTAAGGACGGTGTACAACTAGCCAAAAACATTCAGTACTTC. Its protein product is CASSKDGVQLAKNIQYF.